This entry describes one T cell receptor beta chain. This sample is part of a study of blood T cells in healthy people across ages. The CDR3 contains 12 residues. Germline V gene sequence: CDR1 MNHEY, CDR2 SVGEGT. Between the trimmed V and J ends, which lost 6 bases and 9 bases, there was a span of 12 bases. A second roughly 6 to 11 cycle PCR used barcoded and J-beta primers. Each of the cDNA molecules was tagged by a template-switch adaptor with 12 random nucleotides. TCRdb reprocessed the 5' RACE reads with MiXCR, giving one entry per CDR3 protein. The table includes about 680,000 distinct CDR3 sequences, roughly 50% detected once.

Sequencing was carried out using blood. The chain is built from TRBV6-2 or TRBV6-3 and TRBJ2-1; D is unresolved. The sequence derives from an older woman in good health. CDR3 DNA sequence: TGTGCCAGCAGCCGACGACCCTGTGAGCAGTTCTTC. Translating it yields CASSRRPCEQFF.